This T cell receptor (beta chain) was identified in a study of CD8 T cells in Susac syndrome. The CDR3 loop spans 15 amino acids. Trimming shortened V by 2 bases and J by 6 bases, and 18 bases separated the two germline ends. Germline CDR1 and CDR2: SGHNT and YYREEE (reference sequence). Reverse transcription used about 0.45 to 1 ug RNA and random hexamers. TCRdb recomputed calls from the immunoSEQ multiplex PCR reads with MiXCR, one row per CDR3 protein. The profile shows fewer than 150,000 distinct CDR3 sequences, over 90% of them singletons. Sequencing input: CD4+ T cells from PBMCs. This TCR derives from a human donor in good health. The genes are TRBV5-4 and TRBJ2-7; possibly TRBD2 for D (5 bases). CDR3 DNA sequence: TGTGCCAGCAGCTTAGGGAGCGGTACCACGGGCGAGCAGTACTTC. Encoded protein: CASSLGSGTTGEQYF. The full variable domain, its missing parts supplied by reference TRBV5-4 and TRBJ2-7, is ETGVTQSPTHLIKTRGQQVTLRCSSQSGHNTVSWYQQALGQGPQFIFQYYREEENGRGNFPPRFSGLQFPNYSSELNVNALELDDSALYLCASSLGSGTTGEQYFGPGTRLTVT.